The entry that follows covers one T cell receptor (beta chain) sequence. Its antigen remains unidentified. The CDR3 is made up of 14 amino acids. V lost 2 bases to trimming and J lost 3 bases, with 7 bases between them. The V gene's germline CDR1 is MGHRA and CDR2 YSYEKL. Sequencing used immunoSEQ multiplex PCR; TCRdb keeps in-frame clones, though not all of them. This repertoire shows 120,000 or so clones, around 81% found once; its top ten account for roughly 5%. The source of the sample is a study of T cell responses to AZD1222 COVID-19 vaccine. Overall study results and limits: Females made up more of the donors, who were largely white British, and clonal diversity may have come out too low. Within unmutated variant regions lay the reported targets of nearly half of spike-specific TCRs. Researchers took repertoire samples only after the peak T cell response had come.

The specimen comprised peripheral blood, sampled on day 0 of AZD1222 vaccination. The chain carries TRBV4-1 and TRBJ1-4; the D is unclear. This receptor was identified in an adult in good health. The CDR3 here is CASSQSQANEKLFF. CDR3 DNA: TGCGCCAGCAGCCAAAGTCAAGCTAATGAAAAACTGTTTTTT.